The source of this T cell receptor (beta chain) is a study of persistence of HIV-infected CD4 T cells. Overall study findings and caveats: Antigen-responding cells were enriched for degenerate expanded CDR3beta sequences.

The immunoSEQ assay was version 4, run in survey mode. Genomic DNA was diluted to around 10 ng/uL, up to roughly 1 ug per sample. Generated by immunoSEQ multiplex PCR, the TCRdb table keeps only in-frame clones and is missing some. The sample lists under 15,000 clones; roughly 71% were seen once. Concerning this clone: What it binds is not known.

The CDR3 is made up of 12 amino acids. With V trimmed by 6 bases and J by 11 bases, 9 bases remained unmatched. CDR1 is MNHEY and CDR2 is SVGAGI in the germline V gene. Lysates of CMV-infected fibroblasts at around 10 ug/mL stimulated these cells. Responding CD4+ T cells were sorted by upregulation of both CD40 ligand and CD69. Adults with HIV-1 started suppressive ART while chronically infected. An approximately 19-hour stimulation of CD8-depleted PBMCs used anti-CD28/CD49d costimulation, CD40-blocking antibody and enfuvirtide. The chain is built from TRBV6-5 and TRBJ1-1; 7 nucleotides line up with TRBD1. The sequence derives from an adult man with HIV who was CMV-seropositive. The material sequenced was CD4+ T cells sorted from PBMCs after approximately 20-hour stimulation, taken from a patient who received antiretroviral therapy. The CDR3 reads CASSRTTGDAFF. The DNA for the CDR3 is TGTGCCAGCAGCCGAACCACAGGGGACGCTTTCTTT.